This TCR beta chain comes out of a study of cytomegalovirus exposure and HLA in healthy donors. Whole-study context: About 180 million T cells yielded 100 million or so unique TCR beta sequences in earlier analysis.

The V gene's germline CDR1 is PRHDT and CDR2 FYEKMQ (reference sequence). The CDR3 covers 17 residues. The J segment lost 6 bases and the V segment lost 4 bases, leaving 8 bases of the junction unmatched. With respect to this clone: Its antigen is not known.

Study-wide points: Reports described diagnosis of cytomegalovirus status by the classifier as highly specific and sensitive. After further analysis at a later stage, 16,951 TCR beta sequences were associated with HLA alleles at 0.05 false discovery rate.

Primers for the PCR totalled 60 Vbeta and 13 Jbeta. Original handling: There were around 80 million unique TCR beta chains by a later count, and approximately 12 million of them were shared. Profiled with immunoSEQ multiplex PCR; TCRdb holds only in-frame clones, not every one. That table supplies the V and J calls and clone size; D and trimming were determined from the DNA. In the table there are 110,000 to 150,000 clones, roughly four fifths of which are singletons. Sample: PBMCs. The receptor was isolated from a male donor in good health and CMV-seronegative. This chain links TRBV13 with TRBJ2-2; 13 bases fit TRBD2. For the CDR3, the DNA is TGTGCCAGCAGCTCTCAACTAGCGGGGGGGCTTGCCGGGGAGCTGTTTTTT. This translates into CASSSQLAGGLAGELFF.